The next 15 T cell receptor beta chains were all read from a single sample in a study of control samples from healthy donors and cancer patients. Clones were read by immunoSEQ multiplex PCR, and TCRdb kept only the in-frame ones, dropping some. Among 100,000 to 150,000 clones listed, about 91% were seen once. The material sequenced was blood. The receptor set was obtained from a man younger than 35 in good health.

The CDR3: CATSRDPSDRVTVVNEKLFF. CDR3 DNA sequence: TGTGCCACCAGCAGAGATCCGTCAGATAGGGTGACAGTAGTTAATGAAAAACTGTTTTTT. The chain is built from TRBV15 and TRBJ1-4, with TRBD1 as a possible D gene (5 bases). Between the trimmed V and J ends, which lost 0 bases and 4 bases, there was a span of 24 bases. This CDR3 is built from 20 residues. CDR1 is LNHNV, CDR2 YYDKDF, per germline (reference sequence).

The rearrangement links TRBV5-6 to TRBJ1-1, with D hard to call. The CDR3 runs to 14 residues. Germline V gene sequence: CDR1 SGHDT, CDR2 YYEEEE. The germline V and J ends were trimmed by 0 bases and 0 bases, with 6 bases remaining between them. The CDR3 loop reads CASSLDILNTEAFF. CDR3 bases: TGTGCCAGCAGCTTGGATATATTGAACACTGAAGCTTTCTTT. Filled out from reference TRBV5-6 and TRBJ1-1, the complete variable domain reads DAGVTQSPTHLIKTRGQQVTLRCSPKSGHDTVSWYQQALGQGPQFIFQYYEEEERQRGNFPDRFSGHQFPNYSSELNVNALLLGDSALYLCASSLDILNTEAFFGQGTRLTVV.

V is TRBV27 and J is TRBJ2-5; 8 bases align to TRBD2. Per the germline V gene, CDR1 is MNHEY and CDR2 is SMNVEV (reference sequence). CDR3 size: 16 residues. V was clipped by 3 bases and J by 6 bases; unmatched bases: 12. The CDR3 nucleotides read TGTGCCAGCAGTTTTCTATTGACGGGGGGGCCGAAGACCCAGTACTTC. Protein: CASSFLLTGGPKTQYF.

V is TRBV10-3 and J is TRBJ2-1; TRBD1 might be the D (5 bases). Germline CDR1 reads ENHRY; CDR2 reads SYGVKD. The CDR3 sequence is 15 residues long. The germline V and J ends were trimmed by 4 bases and 0 bases, with 10 bases remaining between them. The CDR3 loop reads CAISGQIHSYNEQFF. The DNA for the CDR3 is TGTGCCATCAGTGGACAGATCCACTCCTACAATGAGCAGTTCTTC.

The chain is built from TRBV19 and TRBJ2-3; D is possibly TRBD2 (6 bases). V was trimmed by 5 bases and J by 4 bases, leaving 13 bases between them. Germline V gene sequence: CDR1 LNHDA, CDR2 SQIVND (reference sequence). The CDR3 runs 14 residues. CDR3 coding DNA: TGTGCCAGTAGTCCCGGACTATCCGCAGATACGCAGTATTTT. Translated, it gives CASSPGLSADTQYF.

This chain connects TRBV7-9 to TRBJ2-1, with D unresolved. The CDR3 has 11 amino acids. In germline, CDR1 is SEHNR, CDR2 FQNEAQ (reference sequence). Trimming took 0 bases from V and 8 from J, leaving 2 bases between them. CDR3 coding DNA: TGTGCCAGCAGCTTAGCCGATGAGCAGTTCTTC. Amino acid sequence: CASSLADEQFF.

The V gene is TRBV5-1, the J gene TRBJ2-7, with a possible D match to TRBD2 (6 bases). This CDR3 contains 15 residues. V gave up 4 bases and J gave up 1 base, with 15 bases separating them. Germline V gene data show CDR1 as SGHRS and CDR2 as YFSETQ. The CDR3 region is CASSPSPGVSYEQYF. Here the CDR3 DNA reads TGCGCCAGCAGCCCAAGTCCGGGGGTTTCCTACGAGCAGTACTTC.

The chain employs TRBV6-6 and TRBJ1-2; D is unclear. Trimming shortened V by 7 bases and J by 2 bases, and 8 bases separated the two germline ends. Germline V lookup: CDR1 MNHNY, CDR2 SVGAGI (reference sequence). The CDR3 spans 12 residues. The CDR3 here is CASTLGNYGYTF. CDR3 DNA: TGTGCCAGCACCCTGGGGAACTATGGCTACACCTTC.

The chain combines TRBV7-9 with TRBJ2-5; TRBD1 or TRBD2 may be the D gene (5 bases each). The V end was cut by 5 bases, the J end by 2 bases, with 15 bases between. This CDR3 region has 15 residues. Looked up from germline, CDR1 is SEHNR and CDR2 is FQNEAQ (reference sequence). This CDR3 is CASSAVRGGQETQYF. The CDR3 nucleotides read TGTGCCAGCAGCGCCGTGAGGGGTGGACAAGAGACCCAGTACTTC.

The chain employs TRBV6-4 and TRBJ2-2, with D unresolved. From germline, CDR1 is MRHNA and CDR2 SNTAGT. The CDR3 is 15 residues long. The V and J ends lost 2 bases and 0 bases respectively, with 7 bases between them. The CDR3 coding sequence is TGTGCCAGCAGTGACGTACATCCGAACACCGGGGAGCTGTTTTTT. Translation gives CASSDVHPNTGELFF.

This clone has only one observation. This chain uses TRBV4-1 with TRBJ1-4, with 9 bases aligning to TRBD1. After removal of 0 bases from V and 16 bases from J, the junction contained 21 bases not matched to a gene. CDR3 length: 18 amino acids. Germline CDR1 MGHRA, CDR2 YSYEKL. Written as DNA, the CDR3 is TGCGCCAGCAGCCAAGATTTCGGCGGGACAGGGATAATGAAAAAGCGGTTTTTT. Protein: CASSQDFGGTGIMKKRFF.

The chain recombines TRBV5-1 with TRBJ1-3; D is undetermined. Germline V CDR1 and CDR2: SGHRS, YFSETQ. V was shortened by 4 bases and J by 3 bases, with 14 bases between the two germline ends. The CDR3 is 15 residues long. The CDR3 DNA reads TGCGCCAGCAGCCTTAACCTGATCGGTGGAAACACCATATATTTT. It specifies CASSLNLIGGNTIYF.

This clone was detected only once. This sequence joins TRBV6-4 and TRBJ2-2, with D unclear. CDR1 is MRHNA, CDR2 SNTAGT, per germline. The CDR3 is made up of 13 amino acids. V dropped 6 bases and J dropped 7 bases, with 12 bases sitting between them. CDR3 DNA: TGTGCCAGCAGCCTCGACGGCTACGGGGAGCTGTTTTTT. Encoded protein: CASSLDGYGELFF.

The CDR3 protein is CASSLGGKMSYNEQFF. The CDR3 DNA sequence: TGCGCCAGCAGCTTGGGGGGTAAAATGTCCTACAATGAGCAGTTCTTC. This rearrangement joins TRBV5-1 to TRBJ2-1; no reliable D call. This CDR3 has 16 residues. The V end lost 0 bases, the J end lost 1 base, and 11 bases lay between the germline ends. Looked up from germline, CDR1 is SGHRS and CDR2 is YFSETQ.

The V and J genes are TRBV11-1 and TRBJ2-1; possibly TRBD2 for D (6 bases). Trimming left V 3 bases short and J 4 bases short, with 7 bases between. The V gene's germline CDR1 is SGHAT and CDR2 FQDESV (reference sequence). This CDR3 spans 13 amino acids. CDR3 in DNA: TGTGCCAGCAGCTTGGGAGGTTACAATGAGCAGTTCTTC. Protein sequence: CASSLGGYNEQFF.